This is a list of T cell receptor beta chains from one sample in a study of regulatory T cells in long-lasting Graves disease. TCRdb reanalysed the multiplex PCR reads using MiXCR and keeps one entry per CDR3 protein. Of 500,000 to 700,000 distinct CDR3 sequences in the sample, less than 20% are singletons; the top ten hold more than 15%. These data were also filed under a second study, of T cells in Graves' hyperthyroidism and ophthalmopathy.

Sequenced here: peripheral blood mononuclear cells (PBMCs), sampled at new diagnosis, from a patient treated with antithyroid drugs. Source of these receptors: a woman aged 25 to 39 with Graves disease. The CDR3 runs from the conserved cysteine through the conserved F or W. A D gene is named only where the DNA matches it firmly. Expanded clones are given a class, and other clones once, few, many or no size at all.

v_gene: TRBV9; abundance: many; d_gene: NA; len: 13; j_gene: TRBJ1-1; CDR3aa: CASSVGTNTEAFF; CDR3nt: TGTGCCAGCAGCGTAGGTACGAACACTGAAGCTTTCTTT
v_gene: TRBV15; abundance: NA; d_gene: NA; len: 16; j_gene: TRBJ1-5; CDR3aa: CATSSPVRGAGQPQHF; CDR3nt: TGTGCCACCAGCTCCCCAGTGAGGGGAGCGGGCCAGCCCCAGCATTTT
v_gene: TRBV2; abundance: NA; d_gene: TRBD1; len: 12; j_gene: TRBJ2-1; CDR3aa: CASKGQEPGQSF; CDR3nt: TGTGCCAGCAAGGGACAGGAGCCTGGGCAGTCCTTC
v_gene: TRBV6-1; abundance: many; d_gene: TRBD1; len: 18; j_gene: TRBJ2-7; CDR3aa: CASRPIRDRGLMSYEQYF; CDR3nt: TGTGCCAGCAGACCTATCCGGGACAGGGGTTTAATGAGCTACGAGCAGTACTTC
v_gene: TRBV7-9; abundance: many; d_gene: TRBD2; len: 15; j_gene: TRBJ2-7; CDR3aa: CASSLVLAGLDEQYF; CDR3nt: TGTGCCAGCAGCTTAGTGCTAGCGGGTTTGGACGAGCAGTACTTC
v_gene: TRBV4-1; abundance: NA; d_gene: NA; len: 13; j_gene: TRBJ2-3; CDR3aa: CASSPGGGDTQYF; CDR3nt: TGCGCCAGCAGCCCAGGCGGGGGCGATACGCAGTATTTT
v_gene: TRBV7-9; abundance: many; d_gene: NA; len: 14; j_gene: TRBJ2-5; CDR3aa: CASSLSLGGETQYF; CDR3nt: TGTGCCAGCAGCTTGAGTCTAGGAGGGGAGACCCAGTACTTC
v_gene: TRBV28; abundance: NA; d_gene: TRBD2; len: 15; j_gene: TRBJ2-7; CDR3aa: CASRPGLAGPYEQYF; CDR3nt: TGTGCCAGCAGACCCGGACTAGCGGGGCCCTACGAGCAGTACTTC
v_gene: TRBV18; abundance: NA; d_gene: NA; len: 15; j_gene: TRBJ1-5; CDR3aa: CASSPGDIGNQPQHF; CDR3nt: TGTGCCAGCTCACCAGGGGACATAGGCAATCAGCCCCAGCATTTT
v_gene: TRBV6-5; abundance: NA; d_gene: TRBD1; len: 16; j_gene: TRBJ2-1; CDR3aa: CASSYDRGARYNEQFF; CDR3nt: TGTGCCAGCAGTTACGACAGGGGGGCCCGCTACAATGAGCAGTTCTTC
v_gene: TRBV5-1; abundance: NA; d_gene: NA; len: 16; j_gene: TRBJ2-1; CDR3aa: CASSTWPGLMVNEQFF; CDR3nt: TGCGCCAGCAGCACTTGGCCAGGGCTTATGGTGAATGAGCAGTTCTTC
v_gene: TRBV6-2/TRBV6-3; abundance: few; d_gene: NA; len: 12; j_gene: TRBJ1-1; CDR3aa: CASSEAGRRAFF; CDR3nt: TGTGCCAGCAGTGAAGCCGGGCGGCGGGCTTTCTTT
v_gene: TRBV6-1; abundance: NA; d_gene: NA; len: 13; j_gene: TRBJ2-4; CDR3aa: CASSRVAENIQYF; CDR3nt: TGTGCCAGCAGCCGTGTAGCGGAAAACATTCAGTACTTC
v_gene: TRBV27; abundance: many; d_gene: TRBD1; len: 14; j_gene: TRBJ1-2; CDR3aa: CASRQDRGLGGYTF; CDR3nt: TGTGCCAGCAGGCAGGACAGGGGGCTTGGAGGCTACACCTTC
v_gene: TRBV9; abundance: NA; d_gene: TRBD1; len: 15; j_gene: TRBJ2-5; CDR3aa: CASSLAGTGWETQYF; CDR3nt: TGTGCCAGCAGCTTAGCCGGGACAGGGTGGGAGACCCAGTACTTC
v_gene: TRBV2; abundance: NA; d_gene: TRBD2; len: 16; j_gene: TRBJ2-3; CDR3aa: CASSAGTSFSTDTQYF; CDR3nt: TGTGCCAGCAGTGCGGGGACTAGCTTTAGCACAGATACGCAGTATTTT
v_gene: TRBV5-1; abundance: many; d_gene: NA; len: 14; j_gene: TRBJ1-1; CDR3aa: CASSLGGGQIEAFF; CDR3nt: TGCGCCAGCAGCTTGGGGGGAGGACAAATTGAAGCTTTCTTT
v_gene: TRBV10-3; abundance: NA; d_gene: NA; len: 15; j_gene: TRBJ2-3; CDR3aa: CAISYQGPSTDTQYF; CDR3nt: TGTGCCATCAGTTACCAGGGGCCTAGCACAGATACGCAGTATTTT
v_gene: TRBV5-1; abundance: many; d_gene: NA; len: 16; j_gene: TRBJ1-5; CDR3aa: CASSLGYTDSNQPQHF; CDR3nt: TGCGCCAGCAGCTTGGGGTACACGGATAGCAATCAGCCCCAGCATTTT
v_gene: TRBV28; abundance: few; d_gene: NA; len: 12; j_gene: TRBJ1-1; CDR3aa: CASFDANTEAFF; CDR3nt: TGTGCCAGCTTCGATGCGAACACTGAAGCTTTCTTT